This T cell receptor beta chain was identified in a study of cytomegalovirus exposure and HLA in healthy donors. The V end was cut by 3 bases, the J end by 8 bases, with 13 bases between. This CDR3 comprises 13 residues. The germline CDR1 and CDR2 sequences are KGHSH and LQKENI. The study, taken as a whole, reports: Accurate predictions that matched the HLA-A and HLA-B alleles of most subjects were reportedly made from TCR beta sequences. In an earlier analysis, about 87% or about 30%: the productive usage of most TCR beta V segments.

A multiplex PCR was run with 60 Vbeta primers and 13 Jbeta primers. Data came from immunoSEQ multiplex PCR; TCRdb stores just in-frame clones and leaves some out. Of 150,000 to 200,000 clones detected, about 88% appear once; the ten largest clones hold more than 1.5%. As regards this clone: What it binds is not known.

The chain recombines TRBV18 with TRBJ1-2, with D possibly matching TRBD1 (6 bases). The clonotype originates from a woman between 18 and 30 years old in good health and CMV-seronegative. The specimen was PBMCs. CDR3 protein: CASSPDRPGGYTF. The CDR3 DNA is TGTGCCAGCTCACCCGACAGGCCGGGAGGCTACACCTTC.